This T cell receptor (beta chain) originates from a study of early T cells in non-severe SARS-CoV-2 infection (dated by TCRdb to 2020 to 2023). General notes on the study: Because TCR sequencing relied on bulk RNA taken from unsorted whole blood, pairing of alpha and beta chains was not possible.

Points the paper makes about the study in general: VDJdb matching was skewed toward anti-spike CD8 responses and likely underestimated virus-specific expansions, missing private and CD4 specificities.

This clonotype was detected only a few times. Its antigen has not been determined. One base away there is no much larger clone; base qualities are not given. Preparation of the library involved 5' RACE. The instrument was a NextSeq 500. The TCR library protocol attached unique molecular identifiers to individual cDNA molecules to correct for sequencing error and PCR bias. TCR alpha and beta chains were both sequenced, and the abundances of alpha and beta sequences in each sample were closely correlated with each other. As for the authors' bioinformatics: V gene, J gene and CDR3 annotation of TCR sequences was performed with Decombinator V4. Expanded TCRs were defined as changing significantly between any two time points under a Poisson model with p below 0.0001. TCR abundances were normalised to the total number of TCRs sequenced per sample and were expressed as counts per million. VDJdb, accessed 1 November 2021, was searched for CMV, EBV and SARS-CoV-2 annotated TCRs, excluding TCRs annotated for multiple antigens. TCRdb ran its own pipeline on the public reads, namely fastp trimming at Q25 and MiXCR clone calling, and kept in-frame beta chains. Rows matching on CDR3 protein sequence are summarized as one entry with the most common DNA and genes. TCRdb, rather than the study authors, made the V and J calls. The sample table lists tens of thousands of distinct CDR3 sequences, roughly 17% of them with a count of one. The ten largest account for 4.5% to 6% of the sample.

Set within a cohort of healthcare workers in London, UK, this nested case-control study involved weekly PCR testing of nasopharyngeal swabs along with blood sampling. Healthcare workers were enrolled in the week of the UK lockdown, from 23 to 31 March 2020, and were followed every week for up to 16 weeks. The sequenced sample was whole blood, obtained at baseline. This sequence was found in an adult who was a healthcare worker with PCR-confirmed SARS-CoV-2 infection or an uninfected control (not recorded which).

The sequence in DNA is TGCGCCAGCAGCCCTCCGGGACAGGGGGCCGTTATGAATTCACCCCTCCACTTT. It translates to CASSPPGQGAVMNSPLHF. In this chain, TRBV4-1 is recombined with TRBJ1-6, with 12 bases in between that match TRBD1. From V the trimming removes 4 bases and from J it removes 7 bases, while the gene matches leave 11 bases of the junction unaccounted for. The CDR3 runs 18 amino acids, cysteine and phenylalanine included. Of the read, only the CDR3 DNA is kept; its 54 bases are in frame from base 1. From a lookup of the germline V gene, CDR1 and CDR2 are MGHRA and YSYEKL.